This entry is about one T cell receptor beta chain. All the people who gave samples were healthy bone marrow donors. This record comes from a study of cytomegalovirus exposure and HLA in healthy donors. Background on the study: Of all 400 or so donors who were genotyped, 70% to 85% belonged to the Caucasian-associated ancestry cluster.

Germline values: CDR1 MNHEY, CDR2 SMNVEV (reference sequence). The J segment lost 4 bases and the V segment lost 9 bases, leaving 10 bases of the junction unmatched. The CDR3 extends over 14 amino acids. Vbeta (60) and Jbeta (13) primers were used in the PCR. Assay used: immunoSEQ multiplex PCR; TCRdb lists only in-frame clones, some missing. Of 65,000 to 90,000 clones detected, roughly two thirds appear once; the ten largest clones hold roughly a sixth. This clonotype was obtained from a woman aged 35 to 49 in good health and CMV-seropositive. Sequenced: PBMCs. The V and J genes are TRBV27 and TRBJ2-5, with TRBD2 matching over 8 bases. CDR3 sequence: CARESGRARETQYF. The CDR3 DNA reads as TGTGCCAGGGAGTCCGGGAGGGCCAGAGAGACCCAGTACTTC.